The clone carrying this T cell receptor (beta chain) has a count of ten or more. The data are from a study of blood T cell repertoires in COVID-19. As for the study in general: The samples span acute and convalescent COVID-19 from the United States, Italy and Spain. Nucleic acid was either cDNA or gDNA, and it came from T cells, B-cell-depleted T cells, or PBMCs.

In the study's own analysis: Amplification with reference gene primers provided the estimates of nucleated cell counts. Assay: immunoSEQ multiplex PCR; the TCRdb copy retains only in-frame clones and omits some. V and J calls and clone size are given by that table; D and trimming were obtained from the DNA. The repertoire includes around 160,000 clones, more than 80% of them detected once, and 7% to 9% sits in the top ten. CDR1 and CDR2 (germline): MNHEY, SVGAGI. With 5 bases removed from V and 6 bases from J, the gap between germline ends came to 16 bases. The CDR3 runs 15 residues. The sample consisted of peripheral blood. The sequence came from a human donor with acute or convalescent COVID-19. The donor label of this sample is uncertain. The chain recombines TRBV6-5 with TRBJ1-4, with D unclear. CDR3 DNA: TGTGCCAGCAGTACAGTGAGGGCGCGATATGAAAAACTGTTTTTT. Encoded protein: CASSTVRARYEKLFF.